These T cell receptor beta chains were read from a single sample in a study of T-cell reconstitution after alpha-beta-depleted transplantation in children. TCRdb itself ran the PCR reads through MiXCR, one entry per CDR3 protein. The sample shows roughly 610,000 distinct CDR3 sequences, about 11% of them seen only once. Sequences were derived from PBMCs from the stem cell graft donor, sampled from the stem cell graft. Source of these receptors: a human donor who donated a stem cell graft to a child with acute myeloid leukemia. The CDR3 runs from the conserved cysteine through the conserved F or W. The D gene is left open where the match is weak. Only some rows state a clone size, as once, few, many or a class for expanded clones.

j_gene: TRBJ1-5; v_gene: TRBV5-6; abundance: few; d_gene: .; CDR3aa: CASSLGGGLIGNQPQHF; CDR3nt: TGTGCCAGCAGCTTGGGTGGGGGCTTGATTGGCAATCAGCCCCAGCATTTT
j_gene: TRBJ2-3; v_gene: TRBV2; abundance: .; d_gene: .; CDR3aa: CASSEGIGAIDTQYF; CDR3nt: TGTGCCAGCAGTGAAGGTATCGGAGCGATAGATACGCAGTATTTT
j_gene: TRBJ2-1; v_gene: TRBV20-1; abundance: many; d_gene: TRBD2; CDR3aa: CSARVASGYSYNEQFF; CDR3nt: TGCAGTGCTAGAGTGGCTAGCGGGTACTCCTACAATGAGCAGTTCTTC
j_gene: TRBJ2-1; v_gene: TRBV29-1; abundance: many; d_gene: TRBD1; CDR3aa: CSVDRTGVNEQFF; CDR3nt: TGCAGCGTTGACCGGACAGGGGTCAATGAGCAGTTCTTC
j_gene: TRBJ2-3; v_gene: TRBV29-1; abundance: many; d_gene: TRBD2; CDR3aa: CSVRGLAGITDTQYF; CDR3nt: TGCAGCGTGAGGGGACTAGCGGGAATCACAGATACGCAGTATTTT
j_gene: TRBJ2-3; v_gene: TRBV7-2; abundance: many; d_gene: TRBD2; CDR3aa: CASAPGLAGEVGDTDTQYF; CDR3nt: TGTGCCAGCGCCCCGGGACTAGCGGGAGAAGTGGGGGACACAGATACGCAGTATTTT
j_gene: TRBJ1-2; v_gene: TRBV7-9; abundance: many; d_gene: .; CDR3aa: CASSLGVAGNYGYTF; CDR3nt: TGTGCCAGCAGCTTAGGGGTCGCAGGGAACTATGGCTACACCTTC
j_gene: TRBJ2-3; v_gene: TRBV25-1; abundance: .; d_gene: TRBD2; CDR3aa: CASSESGGAADTQYF; CDR3nt: TGTGCCAGCAGTGAATCGGGAGGGGCTGCAGATACGCAGTATTTT
j_gene: TRBJ2-1; v_gene: TRBV4-2; abundance: .; d_gene: TRBD2; CDR3aa: CASSQLSSGGYNEQFF; CDR3nt: TGTGCCAGCAGCCAACTCTCTAGCGGGGGGTACAATGAGCAGTTCTTC
j_gene: TRBJ1-1; v_gene: TRBV15; abundance: .; d_gene: .; CDR3aa: CATSRGGGSGTEAFF; CDR3nt: TGTGCCACCAGCAGAGGGGGGGGAAGTGGCACTGAAGCTTTCTTT
j_gene: TRBJ2-2; v_gene: TRBV11-2; abundance: once; d_gene: TRBD2; CDR3aa: CASRERREGTGELFF; CDR3nt: TGTGCCAGCAGAGAGAGGCGGGAGGGAACCGGGGAGCTGTTTTTT
j_gene: TRBJ2-2; v_gene: TRBV21-1; abundance: few; d_gene: .; CDR3aa: CASSKAEPSTGELFF; CDR3nt: TGTGCCAGCAGCAAAGCGGAACCTTCCACCGGGGAGCTGTTTTTT
j_gene: TRBJ2-7; v_gene: TRBV5-5; abundance: .; d_gene: .; CDR3aa: CASSLRRLGHEQYF; CDR3nt: TGTGCCAGCAGCCTCAGACGGCTGGGGCACGAGCAGTACTTC
j_gene: TRBJ2-6; v_gene: TRBV20-1; abundance: few; d_gene: TRBD1; CDR3aa: CSARVEQGVIPTSGANVLTF; CDR3nt: TGCAGTGCTAGAGTGGAGCAGGGGGTAATTCCCACCTCTGGGGCCAACGTCCTGACTTTC
j_gene: TRBJ2-1; v_gene: TRBV20-1; abundance: few; d_gene: TRBD2; CDR3aa: CSASGTGTRFINEQFF; CDR3nt: TGCAGTGCTAGTGGGACCGGGACTAGGTTTATCAATGAGCAGTTCTTC
j_gene: TRBJ1-3; v_gene: TRBV12-3/TRBV12-4; abundance: many; d_gene: .; CDR3aa: CASSLVRAPGNTIYF; CDR3nt: TGTGCCAGCAGTTTGGTCAGGGCACCTGGAAACACCATATATTTT
j_gene: TRBJ2-2; v_gene: TRBV7-2; abundance: many; d_gene: .; CDR3aa: CASSRDRELFF; CDR3nt: TGTGCCAGCAGCCGCGATCGGGAGCTGTTTTTT
j_gene: TRBJ2-7; v_gene: TRBV7-9; abundance: many; d_gene: TRBD2; CDR3aa: CASSPHSSGAYEQYF; CDR3nt: TGTGCCAGCAGCCCCCACTCGAGCGGGGCTTACGAGCAGTACTTC
j_gene: TRBJ2-2; v_gene: TRBV2; abundance: many; d_gene: .; CDR3aa: CASSKGGTGELFF; CDR3nt: TGTGCCAGCAGTAAAGGCGGCACCGGGGAGCTGTTTTTT
j_gene: TRBJ2-7; v_gene: TRBV12-3/TRBV12-4; abundance: .; d_gene: .; CDR3aa: CASSLARTSLRF; CDR3nt: TGTGCCAGCAGTTTAGCCCGGACTTCCTTGCGTTTC
j_gene: TRBJ2-5; v_gene: TRBV20-1; abundance: many; d_gene: TRBD1; CDR3aa: CSAREDRAQETQYF; CDR3nt: TGCAGTGCTAGAGAGGACAGGGCCCAAGAGACCCAGTACTTC
j_gene: TRBJ2-3; v_gene: TRBV28; abundance: .; d_gene: .; CDR3aa: CASTPGGTDTQYF; CDR3nt: TGTGCCAGCACCCCCGGGGGCACAGATACGCAGTATTTT
j_gene: TRBJ2-2; v_gene: TRBV28; abundance: many; d_gene: TRBD2; CDR3aa: CASSLMIAGGPGELFF; CDR3nt: TGTGCCAGCAGTTTAATGATAGCGGGAGGGCCCGGGGAGCTGTTTTTT
j_gene: TRBJ2-3; v_gene: TRBV7-9; abundance: many; d_gene: .; CDR3aa: CASSRPGGSTDTQYF; CDR3nt: TGTGCCAGCAGCCGGCCCGGTGGTAGCACAGATACGCAGTATTTT
j_gene: TRBJ2-7; v_gene: TRBV6-2/TRBV6-3; abundance: few; d_gene: TRBD2; CDR3aa: CASSHSGDLREQYF; CDR3nt: TGTGCCAGCAGCCATAGCGGGGACTTGCGGGAGCAGTACTTC
j_gene: TRBJ2-1; v_gene: TRBV12-3/TRBV12-4; abundance: few; d_gene: TRBD1; CDR3aa: CASSRGSRQRTEQFF; CDR3nt: TGTGCCAGCAGCAGGGGGTCCCGACAACGTACTGAGCAGTTCTTC
j_gene: TRBJ1-1; v_gene: TRBV7-9; abundance: few; d_gene: .; CDR3aa: CASSLRSGSEAFF; CDR3nt: TGTGCCAGCAGCTTAAGGTCAGGATCTGAAGCTTTCTTT
j_gene: TRBJ2-1; v_gene: TRBV11-2; abundance: few; d_gene: .; CDR3aa: CASSLDHLAGQVNEQFF; CDR3nt: TGTGCCAGCAGCTTAGACCACCTAGCGGGACAGGTCAATGAGCAGTTCTTC
j_gene: TRBJ2-1; v_gene: TRBV7-3; abundance: many; d_gene: TRBD1; CDR3aa: CASSQGTARDEQFF; CDR3nt: TGTGCCAGCAGCCAAGGGACAGCGAGGGATGAGCAGTTCTTC
j_gene: TRBJ2-5; v_gene: TRBV7-9; abundance: many; d_gene: .; CDR3aa: CALSGETQYF; CDR3nt: TGTGCATTAAGCGGGGAGACCCAGTACTTC
j_gene: TRBJ2-1; v_gene: TRBV12-3/TRBV12-4; abundance: many; d_gene: .; CDR3aa: CASIRAAYNEQFF; CDR3nt: TGTGCCAGCATAAGAGCGGCCTACAATGAGCAGTTCTTC
j_gene: TRBJ2-3; v_gene: TRBV20-1; abundance: many; d_gene: .; CDR3aa: CSAGPPGVSTDTQYF; CDR3nt: TGCAGTGCTGGCCCCCCGGGGGTAAGCACAGATACGCAGTATTTT
j_gene: TRBJ2-7; v_gene: TRBV20-1; abundance: many; d_gene: TRBD1; CDR3aa: CSARTPGTGVIEQYF; CDR3nt: TGCAGTGCTAGGACCCCAGGGACAGGGGTTATCGAGCAGTACTTC
j_gene: TRBJ2-7; v_gene: TRBV18; abundance: .; d_gene: .; CDR3aa: CASSPPLIAEKYF; CDR3nt: TGTGCCAGCTCACCACCTTTAATAGCGGAGAAGTACTTC
j_gene: TRBJ2-3; v_gene: TRBV29-1; abundance: many; d_gene: TRBD1; CDR3aa: CSVAGGQGSDTQYF; CDR3nt: TGCAGCGTTGCTGGGGGACAGGGTTCAGATACGCAGTATTTT
j_gene: TRBJ1-2; v_gene: TRBV20-1; abundance: .; d_gene: .; CDR3aa: CSATDRSYGYTF; CDR3nt: TGCAGTGCCACGGACAGATCCTATGGCTACACCTTC
j_gene: TRBJ2-5; v_gene: TRBV9; abundance: .; d_gene: TRBD1; CDR3aa: CASSVGDSAGETQYF; CDR3nt: TGTGCCAGCAGCGTAGGGGACAGCGCCGGAGAGACCCAGTACTTC
j_gene: TRBJ2-2; v_gene: TRBV20-1; abundance: .; d_gene: TRBD2; CDR3aa: CSARERTSGSSGELFF; CDR3nt: TGCAGTGCTAGAGAAAGGACTAGCGGGTCGTCCGGGGAGCTGTTTTTT
j_gene: TRBJ2-2; v_gene: TRBV7-9; abundance: many; d_gene: .; CDR3aa: CASSARDGNTGELFF; CDR3nt: TGTGCCAGCAGCGCTAGGGACGGAAACACCGGGGAGCTGTTTTTT
j_gene: TRBJ1-4; v_gene: TRBV18; abundance: few; d_gene: TRBD1; CDR3aa: CASSPGGQIKLFF; CDR3nt: TGTGCCAGCTCACCGGGGGGACAGATAAAACTGTTTTTT
j_gene: TRBJ1-2; v_gene: TRBV24-1; abundance: few; d_gene: TRBD1; CDR3aa: CATSDYGTDYGYTF; CDR3nt: TGTGCCACCAGTGACTACGGGACAGACTATGGCTACACCTTC
j_gene: TRBJ2-3; v_gene: TRBV20-1; abundance: .; d_gene: .; CDR3aa: CSARSQFASGRSTDTQYF; CDR3nt: TGCAGTGCTAGATCCCAATTCGCCAGCGGGCGGAGCACAGATACGCAGTATTTT
j_gene: TRBJ2-1; v_gene: TRBV27; abundance: many; d_gene: .; CDR3aa: CASRRLDSHEQFF; CDR3nt: TGTGCCAGCAGGAGACTAGATAGCCATGAGCAGTTCTTC
j_gene: TRBJ2-1; v_gene: TRBV4-2; abundance: .; d_gene: TRBD2; CDR3aa: CASSQEVLAGNEQFF; CDR3nt: TGTGCCAGCAGCCAAGAGGTTCTAGCGGGCAATGAGCAGTTCTTC
j_gene: TRBJ2-2; v_gene: TRBV9; abundance: few; d_gene: .; CDR3aa: CASSPRDASNTGELFF; CDR3nt: TGTGCCAGCAGCCCCCGGGACGCGAGCAACACCGGGGAGCTGTTTTTT
j_gene: TRBJ2-2; v_gene: TRBV28; abundance: .; d_gene: .; CDR3aa: CASSRRGANTGELFF; CDR3nt: TGTGCCAGCAGTCGCAGGGGGGCAAACACCGGGGAGCTGTTTTTT
j_gene: TRBJ2-6; v_gene: TRBV3-1; abundance: .; d_gene: TRBD1; CDR3aa: CASSQEVYRGPGANVLTF; CDR3nt: TGTGCCAGCAGCCAAGAGGTATACAGGGGGCCTGGGGCCAACGTCCTGACTTTC
j_gene: TRBJ1-1; v_gene: TRBV7-9; abundance: many; d_gene: TRBD1; CDR3aa: CASSSLGGTGTEAFF; CDR3nt: TGTGCCAGCAGCTCCCTGGGCGGGACAGGGACTGAAGCTTTCTTT
j_gene: TRBJ2-5; v_gene: TRBV5-6; abundance: few; d_gene: .; CDR3aa: CASTLYMTPTEETQYF; CDR3nt: TGTGCCAGCACCTTATATATGACTCCCACCGAAGAGACCCAGTACTTC
j_gene: TRBJ2-1; v_gene: TRBV30; abundance: .; d_gene: TRBD2; CDR3aa: CAWSRLAGYNEQFF; CDR3nt: TGTGCCTGGAGCAGGCTAGCGGGCTACAATGAGCAGTTCTTC
j_gene: TRBJ2-3; v_gene: TRBV5-1; abundance: .; d_gene: .; CDR3aa: CASSSLAFTDTQYF; CDR3nt: TGCGCCAGCAGCTCGCTAGCATTCACAGATACGCAGTATTTT
j_gene: TRBJ2-1; v_gene: TRBV20-1; abundance: many; d_gene: TRBD2; CDR3aa: CSAPRSGTYNEQFF; CDR3nt: TGCAGTGCTCCCCGTAGCGGGACTTACAATGAGCAGTTCTTC
j_gene: TRBJ2-2; v_gene: TRBV20-1; abundance: many; d_gene: .; CDR3aa: CSAPVMTSNTGELFF; CDR3nt: TGCAGTGCTCCGGTGATGACTTCGAACACCGGGGAGCTGTTTTTT
j_gene: TRBJ2-1; v_gene: TRBV15; abundance: .; d_gene: TRBD2; CDR3aa: CATSRDQTGLAGGSSYNEQFF; CDR3nt: TGTGCCACCAGCAGAGATCAAACGGGACTAGCGGGAGGGTCCTCCTACAATGAGCAGTTCTTC
j_gene: TRBJ2-5; v_gene: TRBV5-1; abundance: many; d_gene: .; CDR3aa: CASRPQDETQYF; CDR3nt: TGCGCCAGCAGACCGCAAGACGAGACCCAGTACTTC
j_gene: TRBJ2-3; v_gene: TRBV5-1; abundance: .; d_gene: .; CDR3aa: CASSFEVGDPTDTQYF; CDR3nt: TGCGCCAGCAGCTTCGAAGTAGGGGACCCCACAGATACGCAGTATTTT
j_gene: TRBJ2-5; v_gene: TRBV12-3/TRBV12-4; abundance: .; d_gene: .; CDR3aa: CASSLHSGTQYF; CDR3nt: TGTGCCAGCAGTTTACATTCGGGGACCCAGTACTTC
j_gene: TRBJ2-5; v_gene: TRBV11-2; abundance: .; d_gene: TRBD2; CDR3aa: CASSRGIAGGETQYF; CDR3nt: TGTGCCAGCAGCCGAGGGATAGCGGGAGGGGAGACCCAGTACTTC
j_gene: TRBJ2-5; v_gene: TRBV4-3; abundance: many; d_gene: TRBD2; CDR3aa: CASSQDRLAGSGTQYF; CDR3nt: TGCGCCAGCAGCCAAGATCGACTAGCGGGAAGTGGGACCCAGTACTTC
j_gene: TRBJ2-6; v_gene: TRBV6-5; abundance: .; d_gene: .; CDR3aa: CASSWDRANVLTF; CDR3nt: TGTGCCAGCAGTTGGGACAGGGCCAACGTCCTGACTTTC